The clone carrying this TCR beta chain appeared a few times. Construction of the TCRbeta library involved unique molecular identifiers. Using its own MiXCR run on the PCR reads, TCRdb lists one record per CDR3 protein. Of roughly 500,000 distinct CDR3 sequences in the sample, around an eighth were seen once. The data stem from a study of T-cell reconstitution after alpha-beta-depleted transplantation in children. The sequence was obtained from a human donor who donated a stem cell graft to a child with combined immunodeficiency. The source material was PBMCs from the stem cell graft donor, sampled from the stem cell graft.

The CDR3 sequence is CASSLNGRIRETQYF. In DNA, the CDR3 is TGTGCCAGCAGTTTAAATGGTCGTATCCGAGAGACCCAGTACTTC. The chain couples TRBV12-3 or TRBV12-4 to TRBJ2-5, with D unresolved. Trimming took 2 bases from V and 4 from J, leaving 14 bases between them. The length of the CDR3 is 15 residues.